This TCR beta chain was captured by sequencing in a study of OX40 agonist ivuxolimab in advanced cancers. Study-wide findings and caveats: No determination was made of the antigen specificity of the expanded peripheral T cells.

Individuals having autoimmune disease history or systemic immunosuppression were not enrolled. As to this clone: What it recognizes is unknown.

The V end lost 0 bases, the J end lost 6 bases, and 6 bases lay between the germline ends. From germline, CDR1 is LNHDA and CDR2 SQIVND (reference sequence). The CDR3 has 13 amino acids. Libraries were prepared by immunoSEQ multiplex PCR; TCRdb keeps only in-frame clonotypes and omits some of them. Counted here are 50,000 to 65,000 clones, approximately 88% occurring once; the ten biggest clones make up approximately 3%. This specimen consisted of CD4+ or CD8+ T cells sorted from blood, obtained in a trial of the OX40 agonist ivuxolimab. The genes are TRBV19 and TRBJ1-5; D unclear. The TCR was taken from an adult with an advanced solid tumor such as melanoma, head and neck, liver or kidney cancer. As DNA, the CDR3 is TGTGCCAGTAGTATAGAACGGATTCAGCCCCAGCATTTT. This translates into CASSIERIQPQHF.